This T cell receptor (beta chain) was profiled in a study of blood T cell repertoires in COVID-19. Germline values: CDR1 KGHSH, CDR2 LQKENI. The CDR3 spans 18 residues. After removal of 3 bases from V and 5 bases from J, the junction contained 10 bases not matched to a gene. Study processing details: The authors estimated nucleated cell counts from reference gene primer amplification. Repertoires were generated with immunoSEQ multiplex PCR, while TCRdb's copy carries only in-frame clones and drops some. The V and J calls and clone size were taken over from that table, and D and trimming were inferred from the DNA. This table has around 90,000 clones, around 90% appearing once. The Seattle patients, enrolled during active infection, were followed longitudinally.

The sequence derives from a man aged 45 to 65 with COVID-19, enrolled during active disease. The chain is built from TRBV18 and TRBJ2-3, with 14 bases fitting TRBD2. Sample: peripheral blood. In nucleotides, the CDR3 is TGTGCCAGCTCACCCCCGGGACTAGCGGGGGTAGAGAAAGATACGCAGTATTTT. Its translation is CASSPPGLAGVEKDTQYF.